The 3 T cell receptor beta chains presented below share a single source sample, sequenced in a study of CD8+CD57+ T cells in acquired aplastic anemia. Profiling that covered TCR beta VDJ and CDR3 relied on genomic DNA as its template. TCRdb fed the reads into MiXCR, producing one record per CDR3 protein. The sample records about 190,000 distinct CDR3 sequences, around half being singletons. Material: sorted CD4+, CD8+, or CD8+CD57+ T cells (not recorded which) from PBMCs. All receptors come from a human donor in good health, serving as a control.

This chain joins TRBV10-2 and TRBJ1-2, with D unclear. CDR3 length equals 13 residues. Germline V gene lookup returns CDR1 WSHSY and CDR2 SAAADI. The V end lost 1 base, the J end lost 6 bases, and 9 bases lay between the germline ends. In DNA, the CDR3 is TGCGCCAGCAGTGAGTTTTCTGGGGATGGCTACACCTTC. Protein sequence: CASSEFSGDGYTF.

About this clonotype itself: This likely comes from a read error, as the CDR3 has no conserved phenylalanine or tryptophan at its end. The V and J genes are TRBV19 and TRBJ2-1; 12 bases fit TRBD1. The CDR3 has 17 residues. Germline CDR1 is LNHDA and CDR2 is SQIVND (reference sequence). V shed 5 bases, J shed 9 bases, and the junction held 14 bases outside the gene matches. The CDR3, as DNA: TGTGCCAGTAGTGCCCGGCGGACCGGGACAGGGGGCGGTGAGCAGTTCCTC. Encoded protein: CASSARRTGTGGGEQFL.

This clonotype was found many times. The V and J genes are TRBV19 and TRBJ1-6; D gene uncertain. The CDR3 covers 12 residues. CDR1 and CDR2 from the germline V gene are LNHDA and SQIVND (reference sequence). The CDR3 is CARESYNSPLHF. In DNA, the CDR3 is TGTGCTAGGGAGTCCTATAATTCACCCCTCCACTTT.